This T cell receptor beta chain was identified in a study of blood T cell repertoires in COVID-19. On the study more broadly: T cells, B-cell-depleted T cells, or PBMCs provided the cDNA or gDNA that served as material.

Under the authors' procedure: Reference gene primer amplification gave estimated nucleated cell counts. TCRdb keeps only in-frame clones here, not all; method: immunoSEQ multiplex PCR. The V and J calls and the clone size are those of that table, but D and trimming were determined from the DNA. The table lists some 220,000 clones, just under 85% of them singletons. The TCR comes from a woman aged 60-70 years with active or convalescent COVID-19. The sequenced sample consisted of peripheral blood.

The DNA for the CDR3 is TGTGCCAGCAGTTGGGAGGGGGGTCCCTACGAGCAGTACGTC. It translates to CASSWEGGPYEQYV. This chain uses TRBV6-6 with TRBJ2-7; TRBD2 is a possible D gene (7 bases). V was clipped by 4 bases and J by 2 bases, with 12 bases between them. The V gene's germline CDR1 is MNHNY and CDR2 SVGAGI (reference sequence). This CDR3 comprises 14 residues.